The following is a TCR beta chain sequence with its context. Its antigen is not yet known. Base qualities were left out, and no much larger clone turns up one base away. Enrolling through a virtual design, the prospective study's participants ranged in age from roughly 18 to 90 years and lived across some 22 United States geographic areas. In the prospective study, participants were assigned to cohorts based on the clinical history participants reported in a screening survey and a study questionnaire. Each participant in the prospective study had whole blood, serum and a nasopharyngeal or oropharyngeal swab collected by mobile phlebotomists. Prospective study participants could optionally give additional blood draws and questionnaires over a roughly 2-month period. Prospective study blood samples were shipped either frozen or at room temperature before DNA extraction. The entry originates in a study of blood T cell repertoires in COVID-19 (dated by TCRdb to 2020 to 2022). General notes on the study: Collaborator samples came from the United States, Italy and Spain and covered acute and convalescent phases of COVID-19. The material from the prospective study consisted of cDNA or gDNA derived from T cells, B-cell-depleted T cells, or PBMCs. The dataset comprised deeply sampled blood TCRbeta repertoires from subjects exposed to, actively infected with, or recovered from COVID-19. The repertoires were released in a freely available public database intended as a resource for research on the immune response to SARS-CoV-2. The samples were drawn from two sources: the first 160 participants of the ongoing ImmuneRACE study, and 1,200 or so subjects contributed by 6 global collaborators. The sample metadata nearly always contained a de-identified subject ID, COVID-19 status, age in years and sex. Where available, HLA class I and class II types were obtained from metadata supplied by the sample provider rather than from assay-based typing.

The immunoSEQ Assay, a bias-controlled multiplex PCR, was used to amplify TCRbeta CDR3 regions from genomic DNA. The published analysis was carried out like this. Nucleated cell counts per sample were estimated from amplification of reference gene primers within the assay. Sequence reads were collapsed and filtered to measure the absolute abundance of every unique TCRbeta CDR3 rearrangement. For each sample, productive Simpson clonality was calculated by taking the square root of Simpson's diversity index across productive rearrangements. TCRdb holds this immuneACCESS table with in-frame rearrangements only. Some clones are missing; in checked studies, unresolved V genes explain under half, and the rest has no known cause. The V and J calls and clone size were taken over from that table, and D and trimming were inferred from the DNA. For this sample the table gives hundreds of thousands of clones, of which 88% were detected only once. The ten largest clones add up to 14% to 15% of the sample.

Results the study describes overall, beyond this receptor: The quantity of clinical and demographic metadata differed by source and by participant and was supplied without curation.

Sequenced sample: PBMCs or T cells enriched from blood (not recorded which). The source of this sequence is a woman aged 45-59 years with acute COVID-19.

In nucleotides, the sequence is TGCGCCAGCAGCCCGGGGGAGCGGTTATCCTCCTACAATGAGCAGTTCTTC. Translated, this gives CASSPGERLSSYNEQFF. This chain joins TRBV4-1 to TRBJ2-1; the D gene is perhaps TRBD2, from 6 matching bases. Measured from the cysteine to the phenylalanine, the CDR3 is 17 residues long. Kept here is only the CDR3 DNA, which spans 51 bases and is read in frame from base 1. CDR1 MGHRA and CDR2 YSYEKL were looked up in the germline V gene. The junction carries 16 bases between V and J, which are trimmed by 4 bases and 0 bases respectively.